Only a few counts were recorded for the clone carrying this TCR beta chain. The source of the sample is a study of cytomegalovirus exposure and HLA in healthy donors. PCR was performed using 60 Vbeta and 13 Jbeta primers. Profiled with immunoSEQ multiplex PCR; TCRdb holds only in-frame clones, not every one. This sample has about 210,000 clones, with 87% found just once. V shed 3 bases and J 5 bases; nucleotides not matched to a gene: 11. CDR3 length: 16 residues. Germline CDR1 MRHNA, CDR2 SNTAGT. The sequencing sample was made of PBMCs. This chain connects TRBV6-4 to TRBJ2-3, with 7 bases identical to TRBD1. This TCR was recovered from a boy between 2 and 10 years old in good health and CMV-seronegative. CDR3 sequence: CASSEGQGVTIDTQYF. The CDR3 nucleotides are TGTGCCAGCAGTGAAGGCCAGGGGGTAACAATAGATACGCAGTATTTT.